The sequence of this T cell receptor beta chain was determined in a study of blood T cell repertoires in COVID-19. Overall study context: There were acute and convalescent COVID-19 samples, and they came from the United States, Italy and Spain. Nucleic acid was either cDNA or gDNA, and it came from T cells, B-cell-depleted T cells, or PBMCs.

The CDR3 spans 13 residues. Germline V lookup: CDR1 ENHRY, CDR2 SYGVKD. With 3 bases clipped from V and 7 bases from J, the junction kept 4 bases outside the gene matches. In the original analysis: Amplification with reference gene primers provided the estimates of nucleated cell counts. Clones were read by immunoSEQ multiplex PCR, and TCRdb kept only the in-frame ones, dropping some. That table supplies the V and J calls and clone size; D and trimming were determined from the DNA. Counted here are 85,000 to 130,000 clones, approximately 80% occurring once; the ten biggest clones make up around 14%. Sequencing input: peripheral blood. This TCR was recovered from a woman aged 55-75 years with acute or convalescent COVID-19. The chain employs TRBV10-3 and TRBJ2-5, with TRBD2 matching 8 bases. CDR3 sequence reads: CAISDRAGGTQYF. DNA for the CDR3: TGTGCCATCAGTGACAGGGCGGGAGGGACCCAGTACTTC.